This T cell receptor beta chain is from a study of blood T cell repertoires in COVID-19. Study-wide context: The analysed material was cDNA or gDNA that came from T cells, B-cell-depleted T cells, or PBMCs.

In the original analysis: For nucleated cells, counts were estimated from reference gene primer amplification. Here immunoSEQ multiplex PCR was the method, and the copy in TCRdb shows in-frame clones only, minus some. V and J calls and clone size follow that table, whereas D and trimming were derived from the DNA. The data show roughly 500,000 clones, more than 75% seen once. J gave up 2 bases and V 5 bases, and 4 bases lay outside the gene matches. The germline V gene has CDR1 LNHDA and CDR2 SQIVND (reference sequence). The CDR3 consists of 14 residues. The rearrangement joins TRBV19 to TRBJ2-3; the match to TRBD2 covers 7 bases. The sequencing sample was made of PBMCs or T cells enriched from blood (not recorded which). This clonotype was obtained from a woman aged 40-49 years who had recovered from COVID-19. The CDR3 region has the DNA TGTGCCAGTAGTGCCAGCGGGGTCACAGATACGCAGTATTTT. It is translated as CASSASGVTDTQYF.